This TCR beta chain originates from a study of long-term antiretroviral therapy in people with HIV (dated by TCRdb to 2021 to 2024). Study-wide context: The earliest samples were collected roughly a decade before the 2015 WHO recommendation for immediate ART, at a time when ART was usually postponed until CD4 counts fell. A retrospective serial study tested whether changes in peripheral blood TRB repertoire composition and diversity were associated with ART initiation and durable HIV suppression. The cohort contributed 150 to 200 cryopreserved PBMC samples from about 30 adults with confirmed HIV infection, collected serially over a mean of around 6 years (range 1-12). About 40% of the roughly 30 participants with HIV were female. No cross-contamination during QIAcube processing turned up in test extractions that ran a monoclonal T-cell line alongside 30 to 35 polyclonal samples. What the research found in general, with its limitations: Owing to limited PBMC availability, only the TCR beta chain was sequenced, without alpha chain pairing. No data were available on ART adherence, viral resistance or therapy changes, limiting inferences about post-ART repertoire changes. Samples dated from the mid-2000s to the late 2010s, and the ART regimens used may be less effective than current ones. ART initiation was associated with a significant increase in TRB diversity, but diversity stayed significantly below transplant donor controls even after long-term ART. Because pre-ART samples had limited cell numbers, profiling was done on unsorted PBMC rather than on sorted CD4+ and CD8+ T cells. The repertoire was dominated across all time points by expanded TRB clones identified before ART initiation, although this dominance was seen to fluctuate and to decrease in many PLHIV after ART. Narrower CDR3 length ranges were observed in HIV repertoires than in controls, and an antigen-experienced repertoire with only a slight naive shift after ART was suggested by the network structure.

Sequencing of the TRB variable region was done with the immunoSEQ hsTCRB v3.0 assay at survey level resolution. A depth of about 40,000-50,000 T-cell genomes per sample was targeted for TRB sequencing. Pooled TRB libraries were sequenced on an Illumina MiSeq with a v3 150-cycle kit. Per the source publication's procedure: Repertoire analysis ran in R within a reproducible Nextflow workflow covering QC, data transformation and analysis. LymphoSeq2, an R package for exploring AIRR-Seq data, was used to implement the custom analyses. A handful of samples that produced fewer than 5000 total TRB sequences were removed, so some 190 HIV repertoires were analyzed. Among the 170 to 200 HIV repertoires that were kept, 59 were collected before ART initiation and some 130 were collected after ART initiation. Each repertoire was downsampled to 5000 TRB nucleotide sequences, and summary statistics were averaged across 100 downsampling iterations. Only TRB sequences with CDR3 regions of at least seven amino acids were retained for analysis. Two measures captured diversity: a Shannon entropy-derived clonality score and the Gini coefficient. In the repertoire networks, any two of the top 5000 CDR3 amino acid sequences were linked whenever the two sequences differed by an edit distance of one. For TRB CDR3 amino acid sequences, GLIPH2 was used to predict antigen specificity groups and MHC restriction. Known CMV, EBV, HIV or tissue antigen associations were flagged by matching CDR3 amino acid sequences against VDJdb and McPAS-TCR. Pre-ART, post-ART and control groups were compared with Wilcoxon signed-rank tests and Holm-Bonferroni correction. TCRdb re-hosts the immuneACCESS table, in-frame sequences only. Its copies lack some clones; in the studies checked, an unresolved V gene accounts for under half of them, and the cause for the rest is not known. V and J calls and clone size come straight from that table; D and trimming were deduced from the DNA. Here the sample has 45,000 to 50,000 clones; around 80% occur a single time. Approximately 3% of the sample goes to the ten largest clones.

To be included, a participant needed at least one PBMC sample from before ART initiation plus at least two post-ART samples. All participants with HIV were treated in the United States of America. Cryopreserved samples of about 0.95-11 million PBMC were thawed and washed before DNA extraction. At the time of the earliest PBMC sample, participants with HIV were aged between about 23 and 54 years. Each participant contributed PBMC samples from 1-4 timepoints before ART initiation and 2-8 timepoints after ART initiation, with a median of 7 samples. For every participant, serial HIV viral load, CD4+ T-cell count, ART history and demographic data were obtained. Genomic DNA was extracted from unsorted PBMC with a Qiagen kit on a QIAcube, processed in batches of 12 samples. As to this clone: Its antigen is currently not known. One base away there is no much larger clone; base qualities are not given.

CDR1 WNHNN and CDR2 SYGVQD were looked up in the germline V gene (reference sequence). Measured from the cysteine to the phenylalanine, the CDR3 is 15 residues long. The read is trimmed to its CDR3 DNA, 45 bases read in frame from base 1. The V end loses 1 base and the J end loses 0 bases, and a stretch of 8 bases separates them. This material consisted of unsorted PBMCs, taken 0.8 years after starting antiretroviral therapy. The receptor comes from a woman aged 18-29 years with HIV. The sequence is built from TRBV10-1 and TRBJ2-3; there is no confident call for the D gene. CDR3 sequence: CASSEFRISTDTQYF. At the DNA level, the sequence is TGCGCCAGCAGTGAGTTCAGGATAAGCACAGATACGCAGTATTTT.